One and the same sample provided the 8 T cell receptor beta chains below, sequenced in a study of blood T cell repertoires in COVID-19. Profiling relied on immunoSEQ multiplex PCR, and the TCRdb table lists in-frame clones only, not all of them. This sample has over 150,000 clones; more than 75% occur once, and the top ten carry approximately 1.1%. The sequencing sample was made of peripheral blood. All receptors come from a man aged 35 to 55 with acute or convalescent COVID-19.

Concerning this clone: This same CDR3 is encoded by further DNA sequences in the sample. V gene TRBV6-5 combines with J gene TRBJ1-4, with D possibly TRBD1 on 5 matching bases. Germline-derived CDR1 and CDR2 are MNHEY and SVGAGI. V lost 6 bases and J 0 bases, leaving 8 bases between the germline ends. The CDR3 loop spans 14 amino acids. The DNA for the CDR3 is TGTGCCAGCAGAAGGGGATCAACTAATGAAAAACTGTTTTTT. Translation gives CASRRGSTNEKLFF.

This clone has just one count. The genes are TRBV7-9 and TRBJ1-1; no firm D call. The CDR3 spans 13 residues. Trimming took off 2 bases at V and 5 bases at J, with 9 bases between the two ends. CDR1 is SEHNR and CDR2 is FQNEAQ in the germline V gene (reference sequence). The CDR3 DNA reads as TGTGCCAGCAGCTTATACAGTGGGACTGAAGCTTTCTTT. Translated: CASSLYSGTEAFF.

V usage is TRBV6-5 and J usage is TRBJ1-2; TRBD1 might be the D (6 bases). Trimming cost V 6 bases and J 6 bases, with 14 bases left between them. The CDR3 contains 13 residues. Germline lookup yields CDR1 MNHEY and CDR2 SVGAGI. CDR3 nucleotide sequence: TGTGCCAGCAGAGACAGGACCGTCGATGGCTACACCTTC. Amino acid sequence: CASRDRTVDGYTF.

The V call is TRBV28, the J call TRBJ1-3; 8 bases match TRBD1. This CDR3 has 15 amino acids. J was trimmed by 4 bases and V by 2 bases; bases with no gene match: 4. Germline V gives CDR1 MDHEN, CDR2 SYDVKM. CDR3 nucleotides: TGTGCCAGCAGTTTACAGGGGGCCAGAGGAAACACCATATATTTT. It specifies CASSLQGARGNTIYF. Supplemented by reference TRBV28 and TRBJ1-3, the full variable domain reads DVKVTQSSRYLVKRTGEKVFLECVQDMDHENMFWYRQDPGLGLRLIYFSYDVKMKEKGDIPEGYSVSREKKERFSLILESASTNQTSMYLCASSLQGARGNTIYFGEGSWLTVV.

This sequence joins TRBV28 and TRBJ1-2; D may be TRBD1 (5 bases). V was shortened by 7 bases and J by 8 bases, with 14 bases between the two germline ends. From germline, CDR1 is MDHEN and CDR2 SYDVKM. This CDR3 is built from 12 residues. This CDR3 reads CASTVKGEGYTF. Here the CDR3 DNA reads TGTGCCAGCACAGTAAAAGGGGAAGGCTACACCTTC.

The rearrangement uses TRBV2 and TRBJ1-5; D may be TRBD1 (6 bases). Trimming shortened V by 8 bases and J by 2 bases, and 10 bases separated the two germline ends. CDR3 length: 13 amino acids. CDR1 is SNHLY, CDR2 FYNNEI, per germline. For the CDR3, the DNA is TGTGCCAGCGCACAGGGCGGCAATCAGCCCCAGCATTTT. Its protein is CASAQGGNQPQHF.

Only one count was recorded for this clone. The chain links TRBV29-1 to TRBJ2-7, with D possibly matching TRBD2 (6 bases). Trimming removed 4 bases at V and 4 bases at J, with 14 bases between. Germline lookup yields CDR1 SQVTM and CDR2 ANQGSEA. The CDR3 spans 13 residues. The CDR3 loop is CSVATLRGYEQYF. The CDR3 nucleotides are TGCAGCGTTGCTACTCTGCGGGGATACGAGCAGTACTTC.

This sequence joins TRBV12-3 or TRBV12-4 and TRBJ1-2; D ambiguous. Trimming took 6 bases from V and 7 from J, leaving 15 bases between them. This CDR3 is 13 amino acids long. The CDR3 loop reads CASSGRSAGGYTF. For the CDR3, the DNA is TGTGCCAGCAGCGGGAGGTCAGCTGGTGGCTACACCTTC.